Listed here are 8 T cell receptor beta chains from one sample, sequenced in a study of blood T cell repertoires in COVID-19. Method: immunoSEQ multiplex PCR; TCRdb's copy keeps in-frame clones and lacks some. The data show 55,000 or so clones, approximately 90% seen once. The sample taken for sequencing was peripheral blood. The source is a man in his forties with COVID-19, enrolled during active disease.

This sequence joins TRBV7-8 and TRBJ2-1; 11 bases map to TRBD2. This CDR3 is 15 amino acids long. J was trimmed by 16 bases and V by 6 bases; bases with no gene match: 17. Germline lookup yields CDR1 SGHVS and CDR2 FQNEAQ. CDR3 amino acids: CASRHRRVAGGPYFF. The CDR3 DNA is TGTGCCAGCAGGCATCGGCGGGTAGCGGGAGGGCCATACTTCTTC.

The chain is built from TRBV19 and TRBJ1-2, with D tentatively TRBD1 (6 bases). V was clipped by 1 base and J by 4 bases, with 10 bases between them. This CDR3 is built from 14 residues. CDR1 and CDR2 (germline): LNHDA, SQIVND (reference sequence). CDR3 sequence (DNA): TGTGCCAGTAGTATAGGAGGACAGAGCTATGGCTACACCTTC. Protein sequence: CASSIGGQSYGYTF.

This rearrangement joins TRBV19 to TRBJ1-1; TRBD1 might be the D (5 bases). This CDR3 comprises 14 residues. The V gene's germline CDR1 is LNHDA and CDR2 SQIVND (reference sequence). V dropped 2 bases and J dropped 4 bases, with 11 bases sitting between them. The CDR3 reads CASSITRVGTEAFF. For the CDR3, the DNA is TGTGCCAGTAGTATAACCAGGGTCGGCACTGAAGCTTTCTTT.

The chain is built from TRBV5-1 and TRBJ2-2, with TRBD2 identical over 14 bases. Germline loops: CDR1 SGHRS, CDR2 YFSETQ. This CDR3 has 18 amino acids. V shed 4 bases, J shed 1 base, and the junction held 6 bases outside the gene matches. The CDR3 sequence: CASSTGLAGGLNTGELFF. CDR3 DNA sequence: TGCGCCAGCAGCACAGGACTAGCGGGAGGCCTGAACACCGGGGAGCTGTTTTTT.

The chain is built from TRBV11-3 and TRBJ1-1, with TRBD1 as a possible D gene (5 bases). V was cut by 5 bases and J by 6 bases, with 16 bases left in between. The CDR3 contains 14 residues. Germline V lookup: CDR1 SGHNT, CDR2 YENEEA. CDR3 DNA: TGTGCCAGCAGCCAAAATACAGGAGCCGCTGAAGCTTTCTTT. Protein: CASSQNTGAAEAFF.

The genes are TRBV9 and TRBJ2-1, with 8 bases that match TRBD2. There are 15 residues in the CDR3. CDR1 is SGDLS and CDR2 is YYNGEE in the germline V gene. With V trimmed by 3 bases and J by 7 bases, 9 bases remained unmatched. The CDR3 loop reads CASSGSGGPGNEQFF. DNA for the CDR3: TGTGCCAGCAGCGGATCGGGAGGGCCCGGGAATGAGCAGTTCTTC.

This chain joins TRBV6-5 and TRBJ2-7; tentatively, D is TRBD1 (6 bases). The germline CDR1 and CDR2 sequences are MNHEY and SVGAGI. Trimming stripped 5 bases from V and 9 bases from J, with 14 bases between. The CDR3 runs 12 residues. CDR3 amino acids: CASSLNDRMQYF. CDR3 coding DNA: TGTGCCAGCAGTCTGAACGACAGGATGCAGTACTTC.

V is TRBV19 and J is TRBJ1-1; possibly TRBD1 for D (5 bases). V shed 7 bases and J shed 0 bases, with 12 bases lying between them. Germline values: CDR1 LNHDA, CDR2 SQIVND (reference sequence). CDR3 length: 14 residues. The CDR3, as DNA: TGTGCCAGTAACGATCTGACAGTGAACACTGAAGCTTTCTTT. It translates to CASNDLTVNTEAFF.